Presented here are 7 T cell receptor beta chains from one specimen sequenced in a study of T cell responses to AZD1222 COVID-19 vaccine. Generated by immunoSEQ multiplex PCR, the TCRdb table keeps only in-frame clones and is missing some. Counted here are under 140,000 clones, 80% to 95% occurring once; the ten biggest clones make up 2% to 3%. The sequences come from peripheral blood, collected 28 days after the second AZD1222 dose. Receptors originate from an adult who received the AZD1222 COVID-19 vaccine.

The V and J genes are TRBV5-4 and TRBJ2-1; 14 nucleotides agree with TRBD2. V lost 3 bases to trimming and J lost 8 bases; unmatched junction nucleotides: 10. This CDR3 has 17 amino acids. From germline, CDR1 is SGHNT and CDR2 YYREEE (reference sequence). The CDR3 reads CASSSPRLAGGPHEQFF. CDR3 in DNA: TGTGCCAGCAGCTCTCCTCGACTAGCGGGGGGGCCCCATGAGCAGTTCTTC.

This rearrangement joins TRBV6-1 to TRBJ1-2, with 8 bases identical to TRBD1. This CDR3 has 16 residues. Trimming took 2 bases from V and 5 from J; bases not matched to a gene: 10. CDR1 is MNHNS, CDR2 SASEGT, per germline. The CDR3 protein is CASSEFIGTGEYGYTF. As DNA, the CDR3 is TGTGCCAGCAGTGAATTTATCGGGACAGGAGAGTATGGCTACACCTTC.

V and J are TRBV14 and TRBJ2-7; D unresolved. Germline CDR1 and CDR2: SGHDN and FVKESK. The CDR3 spans 15 residues. The ends were cut back, 1 base at V and 3 bases at J, with 13 bases in the middle. Written as DNA, the CDR3 is TGTGCCAGCAGCCAAGTGGGCAGTACATACTACGAGCAGTACTTC. The encoded protein is CASSQVGSTYYEQYF.

This chain uses TRBV3-1 (or the pseudogene TRBV3-2) with TRBJ2-7, with 7 bases identical to TRBD1. Germline V lookup: CDR1 LGHDT, CDR2 YNNKEL (reference sequence). V was clipped by 0 bases and J by 9 bases; unmatched bases: 8. The length of the CDR3 is 14 residues. CDR3 in DNA: TGTGCCAGCAGCCAAGAGAAGGGGGCGCAGGTGCAGTACTTC. Encoded protein: CASSQEKGAQVQYF.

The chain recombines TRBV23-1 with TRBJ2-2, with a tentative D call TRBD2 (5 bases). TRBV23-1 is given ORF status, its function remaining uncertain. The germline V and J ends were trimmed by 2 bases and 4 bases, with 17 bases remaining between them. The CDR3 extends over 17 amino acids. In DNA, the CDR3 is TGCGCCAGCAGTCAAATCCACAAGACTAACCCCACCGGGGAGCTGTTTTTT. Amino acids: CASSQIHKTNPTGELFF.

The gene calls are TRBV7-2 and TRBJ2-4; TRBD1 matches at 9 bases. After removal of 8 bases from V and 6 bases from J, the junction contained 8 bases not matched to a gene. Germline CDR1 and CDR2: SGHTA and FQGNSA. The CDR3 has 14 amino acids. CDR3 in amino acids: CASGATGQGNIQYF. CDR3 sequence (DNA): TGTGCCAGCGGGGCAACGGGACAGGGAAACATTCAGTACTTC.

The rearrangement uses TRBV5-4 and TRBJ1-6; no reliable D call. Trimming took off 5 bases at V and 6 bases at J, with 15 bases between the two ends. Per germline, CDR1 SGHNT and CDR2 YYREEE (reference sequence). The CDR3 covers 15 residues. CDR3 region: CASRTDELGNSPLHF. CDR3 bases: TGTGCCAGCAGGACGGACGAATTGGGTAATTCACCCCTCCACTTT. The variable domain in full, with the rest retrieved from reference TRBV5-4 and TRBJ1-6, is ETGVTQSPTHLIKTRGQQVTLRCSSQSGHNTVSWYQQALGQGPQFIFQYYREEENGRGNFPPRFSGLQFPNYSSELNVNALELDDSALYLCASRTDELGNSPLHFGNGTRLTVT.